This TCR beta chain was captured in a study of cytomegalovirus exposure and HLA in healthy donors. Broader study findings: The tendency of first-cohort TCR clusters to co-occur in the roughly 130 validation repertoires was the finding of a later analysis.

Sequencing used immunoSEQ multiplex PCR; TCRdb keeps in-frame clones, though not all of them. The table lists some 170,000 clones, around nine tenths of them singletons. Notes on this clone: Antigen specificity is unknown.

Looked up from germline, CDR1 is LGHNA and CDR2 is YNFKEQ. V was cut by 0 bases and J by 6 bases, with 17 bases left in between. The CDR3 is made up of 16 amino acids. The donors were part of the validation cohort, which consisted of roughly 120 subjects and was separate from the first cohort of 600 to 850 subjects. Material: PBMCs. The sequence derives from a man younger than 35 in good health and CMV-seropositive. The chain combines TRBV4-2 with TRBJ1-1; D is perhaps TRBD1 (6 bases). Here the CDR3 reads CASSQDTGGEDAEAFF. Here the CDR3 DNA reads TGTGCCAGCAGCCAAGATACTGGGGGCGAAGATGCTGAAGCTTTCTTT.